Below are 2 T cell receptor beta chains sequenced from a single sample in a study of T cell responses to AZD1222 COVID-19 vaccine. Assay: immunoSEQ multiplex PCR; the TCRdb copy retains only in-frame clones and omits some. The data contain about 150,000 clones, about 90% of them seen just once; the ten biggest clones take up less than 4.5%. The sequenced sample was peripheral blood, obtained on day 0 of AZD1222 vaccination. Receptors originate from an adult in good health.

V is TRBV29-1 and J is TRBJ1-2; TRBD1 aligns across 10 bases. The ends lost 4 bases at V and 8 bases at J; junction bases unmatched: 7. Germline CDR1 is SQVTM and CDR2 is ANQGSEA. This CDR3 has 13 residues. The DNA of the CDR3 is TGCAGCGTTGCGGGACAGGGGTTGGCCGGCTACACCTTC. This gives the protein CSVAGQGLAGYTF.

This sequence joins TRBV15 and TRBJ1-1; 7 nucleotides agree with TRBD1. The CDR3 sequence is 15 residues long. Germline CDR1 reads LNHNV; CDR2 reads YYDKDF (reference sequence). Trimming at V came to 11 bases and at J to 0 bases, leaving 12 bases not matched to a gene. CDR3 in DNA: TGTGCCTCCCGGGACAGCTTAATCATGAACACTGAAGCTTTCTTT. Its protein product is CASRDSLIMNTEAFF.